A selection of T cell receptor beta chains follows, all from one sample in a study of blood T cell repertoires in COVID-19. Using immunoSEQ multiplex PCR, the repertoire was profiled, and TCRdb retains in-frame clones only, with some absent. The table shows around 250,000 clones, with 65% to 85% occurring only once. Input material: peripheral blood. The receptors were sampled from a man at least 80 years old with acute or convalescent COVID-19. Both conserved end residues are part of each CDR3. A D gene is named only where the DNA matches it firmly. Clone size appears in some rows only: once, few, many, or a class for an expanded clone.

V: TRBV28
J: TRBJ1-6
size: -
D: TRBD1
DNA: TGTGCCAGCAGTTTGGGGCAGGGGGCTTCACCCCTCCACTTT
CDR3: CASSLGQGASPLHF

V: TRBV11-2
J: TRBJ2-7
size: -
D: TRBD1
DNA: TGTGCCAGCGCCCCCGGGACAGGAGGGTCCGAGCAGTACTTC
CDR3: CASAPGTGGSEQYF

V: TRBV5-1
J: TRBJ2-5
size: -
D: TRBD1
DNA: TGCGCCAGCAGCTTGGGGGGACAGGCCCAGTACTTC
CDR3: CASSLGGQAQYF

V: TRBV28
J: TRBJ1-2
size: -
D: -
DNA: TGTGCCAGCAGTCCCACAGGGTATGGCTACACCTTC
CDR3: CASSPTGYGYTF

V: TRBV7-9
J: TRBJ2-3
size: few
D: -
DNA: TGTGCCAGCACTTTGAGCGTAGATACGCAGTATTTT
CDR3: CASTLSVDTQYF

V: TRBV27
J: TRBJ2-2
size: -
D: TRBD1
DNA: TGTGCCAGCAGATTGGGACAGGACACCGGGGAGCTGTTTTTT
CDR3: CASRLGQDTGELFF

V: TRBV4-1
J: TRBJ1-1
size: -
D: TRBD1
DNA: TGCGCCAGCAGCCAGAGACAGGGTGAGCCCGAAGCTTTCTTT
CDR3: CASSQRQGEPEAFF

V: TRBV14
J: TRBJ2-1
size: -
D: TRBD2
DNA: TGTGCCAGCAGCCAAGGGACTAGCTACAATGAGCAGTTCTTC
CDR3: CASSQGTSYNEQFF

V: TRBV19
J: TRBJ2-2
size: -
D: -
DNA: TGTGCCAGTAGTATATACGGCAGGGGCAACACCGGGGAGCTGTTTTTT
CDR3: CASSIYGRGNTGELFF

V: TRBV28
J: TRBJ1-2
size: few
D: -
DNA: TGTGCCAGCAGGTACCGTTACGTAGCGTACTATGGCTACACCTTC
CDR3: CASRYRYVAYYGYTF

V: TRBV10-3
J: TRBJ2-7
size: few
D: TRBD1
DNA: TGTGCCAGCAGGACAGGGGGTTCCTCCTACGAGCAGTACTTC
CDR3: CASRTGGSSYEQYF

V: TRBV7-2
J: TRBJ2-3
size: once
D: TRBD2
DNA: TGTGCCAGCAGCTTAGTTGGTAGCGGGGGCTCTAGAGATACGCAGTATTTT
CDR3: CASSLVGSGGSRDTQYF

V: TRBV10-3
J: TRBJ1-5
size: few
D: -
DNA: TGTGCCATCAGTGAGTCCCCGGGAGACGCGGGGGTTCCCCAGCATTTT
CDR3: CAISESPGDAGVPQHF

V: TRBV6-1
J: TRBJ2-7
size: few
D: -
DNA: TGTGCCAGCAGTGATTCGGGCTACGAGCAGTACTTC
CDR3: CASSDSGYEQYF

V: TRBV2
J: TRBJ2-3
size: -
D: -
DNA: TGTGCCAGCCTGGGGCACCATAGCACAGATACGCAGTATTTT
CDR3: CASLGHHSTDTQYF

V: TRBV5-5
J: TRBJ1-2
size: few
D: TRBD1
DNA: TGTGCCAGCAGCTTAGCCCCGGGACAGGGGTTGGTTGGCTACACCTTC
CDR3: CASSLAPGQGLVGYTF

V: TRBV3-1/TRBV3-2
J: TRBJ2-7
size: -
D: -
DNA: TGTGCCAGCAGCCACCGACCGGGACTCCAAACCTACGAGCAGTACTTC
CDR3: CASSHRPGLQTYEQYF

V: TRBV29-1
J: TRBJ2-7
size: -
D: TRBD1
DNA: TGCAGCGTAAGACAGGGGGCCACCTACGAGCAGTACTTC
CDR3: CSVRQGATYEQYF

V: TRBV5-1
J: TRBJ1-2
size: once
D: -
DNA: TGCGCCAGCAGCTTGACAGAGAAGTATGGCTACACCTTC
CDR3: CASSLTEKYGYTF

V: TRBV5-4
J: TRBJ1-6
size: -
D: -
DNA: TGTGCCAGCAGCTTGGGGGTGCAGGGAGGATCCTATAATTCACCCCTCCACTTT
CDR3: CASSLGVQGGSYNSPLHF

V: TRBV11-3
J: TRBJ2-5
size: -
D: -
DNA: TGTGCCAGCAGCGGGGGGGCCTCCGGGTCCCAGTACTTC
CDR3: CASSGGASGSQYF

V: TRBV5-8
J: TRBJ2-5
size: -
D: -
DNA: TGTGCCAGCACCGCTTCCAGGGGGACCCAGTACTTC
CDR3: CASTASRGTQYF

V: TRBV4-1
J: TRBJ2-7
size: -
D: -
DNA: TGCGCCAGCAGCCAAGTCACGGGCTCCTACGAGCAGTACTTC
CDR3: CASSQVTGSYEQYF

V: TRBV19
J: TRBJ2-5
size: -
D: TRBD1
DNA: TGTGCCAGTAGTGTGGGACAGGGAGGAGAGACCCAGTACTTC
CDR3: CASSVGQGGETQYF

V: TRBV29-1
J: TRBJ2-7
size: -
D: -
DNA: TGCAGCGCGTCGTCGGGGGCCTACGAGCAGTACTTC
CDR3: CSASSGAYEQYF

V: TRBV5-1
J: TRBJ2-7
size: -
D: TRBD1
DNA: TGCGCCAGCAGCGGACAGGGGTCTTCCTACGAGCAGTACTTC
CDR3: CASSGQGSSYEQYF

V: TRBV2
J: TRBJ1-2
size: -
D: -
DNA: TGTGCCAGCAGCAATTACATCGGACAGTCGTATGGCTACACCTTC
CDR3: CASSNYIGQSYGYTF

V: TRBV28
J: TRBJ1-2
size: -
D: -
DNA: TGTGCCAGCAGTTACCTCCGATCGGGAGGTGGCTACACCTTC
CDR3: CASSYLRSGGGYTF

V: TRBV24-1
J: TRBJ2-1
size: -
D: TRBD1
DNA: TGTGCCACCAGCCGAGGACAGGGGATATATAACGATTGGCAGTTCTTC
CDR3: CATSRGQGIYNDWQFF

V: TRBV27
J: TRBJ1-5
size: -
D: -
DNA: TGTGCCAGCAGGCCAGGGGTTATAAGCAATCAGCCCCAGCATTTT
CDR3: CASRPGVISNQPQHF

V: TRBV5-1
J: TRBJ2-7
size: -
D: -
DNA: TGCGCCAGCAGCGCCGGAGGACCGGCGGACGAGCAGTACTTC
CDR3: CASSAGGPADEQYF

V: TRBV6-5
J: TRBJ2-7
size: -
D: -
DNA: TGTGCCAGCAGTTCCCGGGTTCCCGACGAGCAGTACTTC
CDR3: CASSSRVPDEQYF

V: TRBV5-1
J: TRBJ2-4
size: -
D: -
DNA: TGCGCCAGCAGCTCCGCCAGCGATGCCAAAAACATTCAGTACTTC
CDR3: CASSSASDAKNIQYF